These 8 T cell receptor beta chains share one sample of origin, sequenced in a study of CD8 T cells in ankylosing spondylitis. Study outcomes and limitations: For ankylosing spondylitis blood, a TCR beta motif of seven to nine highly homologous variants appeared characteristic.

Their antigens are not known. TCRdb re-analysed the 5' RACE reads in MiXCR, keeping a single row per CDR3 protein. The table lists under 950,000 distinct CDR3 sequences, around 20% of them singletons. The sample was blood, either unsorted or a sorted T cell fraction (not recorded which). The receptors were gathered from a male donor with ankylosing spondylitis.

V and J are TRBV5-1 and TRBJ2-7; 8 bases are a match to TRBD2. The V gene's germline CDR1 is SGHRS and CDR2 YFSETQ. J gave up 5 bases and V 4 bases, and 11 bases lay outside the gene matches. CDR3 length: 15 residues. The chain's CDR3 is CASSPPGTRIHEQYF. The CDR3 DNA follows: TGCGCCAGCAGCCCCCCCGGGACTAGGATCCACGAGCAGTACTTC.

V and J are TRBV5-1 and TRBJ2-7; no clear D. The V gene lost 1 base and the J gene lost 1 base, with 15 bases spanning the gap. This CDR3 is 16 amino acids long. Germline CDR1 and CDR2: SGHRS and YFSETQ. The CDR3 nucleotides read TGCGCCAGCAGCTTGTCGTGGGCGGAGATTTCCTACGAGCAGTACTTC. Amino acids: CASSLSWAEISYEQYF.

There are a few counts of this clonotype. The rearrangement joins TRBV20-1 to TRBJ1-2, with 8 bases that match TRBD1. The CDR3 covers 14 residues. The germline gives CDR1 DFQATT, CDR2 SNEGSKA (reference sequence). V lost 7 bases to trimming and J lost 3 bases; unmatched junction nucleotides: 10. The CDR3 sequence is CSGLGTGLDYGYTF. The CDR3, as DNA: TGCAGTGGCCTCGGGACAGGTCTTGACTATGGCTACACCTTC.

The chain carries TRBV5-1 and TRBJ2-1; D is ambiguous. Trimming shortened V by 0 bases and J by 5 bases, and 9 bases separated the two germline ends. The CDR3 covers 14 residues. Germline assignment: CDR1 SGHRS and CDR2 YFSETQ. In DNA form, the CDR3 reads TGCGCCAGCAGCTTGGGACTCCCGAACAATGAGCAGTTCTTC. This sequence encodes CASSLGLPNNEQFF.

This clonotype was detected a few times. The chain is built from TRBV20-1 and TRBJ1-5; 7 nucleotides line up with TRBD1. The CDR3 totals 12 residues. V trimming: 1 base; J trimming: 6 bases; junction bases outside the gene matches: 0. Germline V CDR1 and CDR2: DFQATT, SNEGSKA (reference sequence). The CDR3 sequence: CSARGQGQPQHF. DNA of the CDR3: TGCAGTGCTAGAGGACAGGGTCAGCCCCAGCATTTT.

This clonotype was recorded many times. This rearrangement joins TRBV29-1 to TRBJ2-2, with 10 bases lining up with TRBD2. Unmatched junction bases numbered 6, after V lost 5 bases and J lost 3 bases. The CDR3 runs to 15 residues. Germline V gene data show CDR1 as SQVTM and CDR2 as ANQGSEA. This CDR3 reads CSVLRSGRDTGELFF. Written as DNA, the CDR3 is TGCAGCGTTCTGCGGAGCGGGAGGGACACCGGGGAGCTGTTTTTT.

This clonotype appeared a few times. This chain joins TRBV12-3 or TRBV12-4 and TRBJ2-3, with 9 bases fitting TRBD2. Trimming cost V 3 bases and J 4 bases; bases outside gene matches: 5. The CDR3 length is 15 residues. CDR3 nucleotides: TGTGCCAGCAGTTTGTTTAGCGGGAGTGCAGATACGCAGTATTTT. Residues: CASSLFSGSADTQYF.

This chain links TRBV5-1 with TRBJ2-1; the match to TRBD2 covers 9 bases. The trim removed 0 bases at V and 5 bases at J, leaving 9 bases unmatched. The CDR3 is 17 residues long. The germline CDR1 and CDR2 sequences are SGHRS and YFSETQ. As DNA, the CDR3 is TGCGCCAGCAGCTTGGAGGGTAGCGGGAGCGGGGACAATGAGCAGTTCTTC. This translates into CASSLEGSGSGDNEQFF.